This T cell receptor beta chain was observed in a study of T cell responses to AZD1222 COVID-19 vaccine. Sequencing was performed with immunoSEQ multiplex PCR; in TCRdb, only in-frame clones are kept and a portion is missing. In the table there are about 100,000 clones, roughly 90% of which are singletons. On this clone itself: The antigen is unknown.

Overall study results and limits: The reported proportion of spike-specific TCRs targeting unmutated variant regions was nearly half.

CDR1 is SGHRS, CDR2 YFSETQ, per germline. The CDR3 is made up of 16 amino acids. V lost 2 bases, J lost 4 bases, and 16 bases lay in between. This clonotype originated in an adult in good health. The gene calls are TRBV5-1 and TRBJ2-1; weak D call: TRBD1 (6 bases). Source: peripheral blood, taken on day 0 of AZD1222 vaccination. Here the CDR3 reads CASSLEPGQPYNEQFF. As DNA, the CDR3 is TGCGCCAGCAGCTTAGAACCGGGACAACCTTACAATGAGCAGTTCTTC. The full variable domain, completed using reference TRBV5-1 and TRBJ2-1, is KAGVTQTPRYLIKTRGQQVTLSCSPISGHRSVSWYQQTPGQGLQFLFEYFSETQRNKGNFPGRFSGRQFSNSRSEMNVSTLELGDSALYLCASSLEPGQPYNEQFFGPGTRLTVL.